This T cell receptor (beta chain) emerged from a study of shared clonotypes between healthy human individuals. Looking at the study overall: Two women and a few men aged 18 to 49 made up the donors. CD4 naive and CD4 memory each took three plates per donor, while CD8 naive took two and CD8 memory one.

Terminally differentiated effector memory CD45RA+ cells were left out of the naive CD8 fraction, which was CD45RO-negative and positively selected for CCR7. Comments on this clone: What it recognizes is unknown. This may arise from a read error, as a much more abundant clone is one base away. Distinct nucleotide sequences in the sample also encode this CDR3.

This CDR3 spans 11 amino acids. Looked up from germline, CDR1 is MDHEN and CDR2 is SYDVKM. Trimming removed 2 bases at V and 6 bases at J, with 1 base between. Clones were read by immunoSEQ multiplex PCR, and TCRdb kept only the in-frame ones, dropping some. The profile covers about 2.2 million clones, with about 93% appearing a single time and over 1.5% taken by the ten largest. Study results and caveats: Lower generation probabilities were found for non-shared clonotypes than for those shared by all four donors. A generally larger estimated richness was seen in naive subsets than in memory subsets.

This receptor was identified in a man aged 18 to 29 in good health. Some clones in this sample may be carry-over from other donors' samples. The V and J genes are TRBV28 and TRBJ2-2; D gene uncertain. Sequencing input: naive CD8+ T cells from PBMCs. CDR3 coding DNA: TGTGCCAGCAGTTTACCCGGGGAGCTGTTTTTT. The encoded protein is CASSLPGELFF.